A single TCR beta chain is shown here with its context. The antigen remains unidentified. A second 7 to 11 cycle PCR used barcoded and J-beta primers. TCRdb re-called the 5' RACE reads with MiXCR, one entry per CDR3 protein. The sample records hundreds of thousands of distinct CDR3 sequences, 52% being singletons. The data originate from a study of blood T cells in healthy people across ages. Study results and caveats: The lack of PBMC sorting stopped any conclusive naive versus antigen-experienced comparison. Naive T cell percentage by flow cytometry tracked strongly with beta diversity. When set beside aged donors, long-lived donors presented more naive CD4+ cells and higher diversity. The recorded TCR beta diversity per million T cells decreased in a roughly linear manner with age.

This CDR3 is built from 12 residues. Germline CDR1 reads SGHVS; CDR2 reads FQNEAQ. V lost 5 bases to trimming and J lost 9 bases, with 11 bases between them. The TCR comes from a woman older than 75 in good health. The chain links TRBV7-8 to TRBJ2-1, with D perhaps matching TRBD1 (6 bases). Sequenced material: blood. CDR3 residues: CASSQGQSEQFF. The CDR3 DNA sequence: TGTGCCAGCAGCCAAGGACAGAGTGAGCAGTTCTTC.